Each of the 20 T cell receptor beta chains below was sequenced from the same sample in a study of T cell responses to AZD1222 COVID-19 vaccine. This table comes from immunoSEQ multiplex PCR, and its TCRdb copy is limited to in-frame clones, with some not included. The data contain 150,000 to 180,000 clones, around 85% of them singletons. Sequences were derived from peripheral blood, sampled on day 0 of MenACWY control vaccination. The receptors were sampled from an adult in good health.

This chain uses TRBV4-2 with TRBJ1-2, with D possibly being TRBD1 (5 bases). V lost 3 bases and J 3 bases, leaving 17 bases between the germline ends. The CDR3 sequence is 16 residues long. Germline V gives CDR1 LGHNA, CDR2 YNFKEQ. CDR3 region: CASSQDRSGGDYGYTF. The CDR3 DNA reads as TGTGCCAGCAGCCAGGATCGGTCGGGAGGGGACTATGGCTACACCTTC.

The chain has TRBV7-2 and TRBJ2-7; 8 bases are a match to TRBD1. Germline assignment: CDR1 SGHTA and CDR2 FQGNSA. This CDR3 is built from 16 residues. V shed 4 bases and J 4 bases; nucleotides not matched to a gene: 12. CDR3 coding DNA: TGTGCCAGCAGCTGGTTCTCCGGGACAGGAGATTACGAGCAGTACTTC. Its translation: CASSWFSGTGDYEQYF.

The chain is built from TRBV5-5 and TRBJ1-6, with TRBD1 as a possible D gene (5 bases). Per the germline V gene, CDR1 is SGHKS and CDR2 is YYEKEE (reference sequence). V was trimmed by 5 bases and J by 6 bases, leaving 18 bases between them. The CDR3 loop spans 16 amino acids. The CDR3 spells CASSMGGMLSNSPLHF. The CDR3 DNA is TGTGCCAGCAGTATGGGGGGAATGTTAAGTAATTCACCCCTCCACTTT.

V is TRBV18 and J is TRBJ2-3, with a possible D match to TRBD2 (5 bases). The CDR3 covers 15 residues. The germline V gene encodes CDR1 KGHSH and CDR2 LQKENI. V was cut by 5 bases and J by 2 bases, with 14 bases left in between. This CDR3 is CASSGSSQNTDTQYF. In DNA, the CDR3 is TGTGCCAGCTCAGGGTCTAGCCAAAACACAGATACGCAGTATTTT.

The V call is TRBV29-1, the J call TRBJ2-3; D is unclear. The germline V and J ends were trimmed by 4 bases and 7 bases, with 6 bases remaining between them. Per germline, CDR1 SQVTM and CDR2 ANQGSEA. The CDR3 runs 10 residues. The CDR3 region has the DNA TGCAGCGTTGTTTTAAATACGCAGTATTTT. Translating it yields CSVVLNTQYF.

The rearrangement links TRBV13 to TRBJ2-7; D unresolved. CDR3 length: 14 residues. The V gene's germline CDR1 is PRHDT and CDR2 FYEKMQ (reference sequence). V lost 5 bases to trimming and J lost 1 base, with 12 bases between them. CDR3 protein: CASSRLLGSYEQYF. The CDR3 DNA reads TGTGCCAGCAGCCGTCTACTTGGTTCCTACGAGCAGTACTTC.

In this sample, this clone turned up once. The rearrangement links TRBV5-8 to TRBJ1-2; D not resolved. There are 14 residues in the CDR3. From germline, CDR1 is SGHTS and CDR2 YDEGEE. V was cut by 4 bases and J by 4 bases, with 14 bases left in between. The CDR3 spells CASSLPDGLYGYTF. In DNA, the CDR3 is TGTGCCAGCAGCCTACCAGACGGGCTCTATGGCTACACCTTC.

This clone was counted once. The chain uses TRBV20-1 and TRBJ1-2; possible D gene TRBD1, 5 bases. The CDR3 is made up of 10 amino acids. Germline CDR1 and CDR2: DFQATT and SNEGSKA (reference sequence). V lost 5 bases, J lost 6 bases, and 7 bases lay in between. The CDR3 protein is CSAAGNGYTF. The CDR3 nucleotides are TGCAGTGCTGCAGGGAATGGCTACACCTTC.

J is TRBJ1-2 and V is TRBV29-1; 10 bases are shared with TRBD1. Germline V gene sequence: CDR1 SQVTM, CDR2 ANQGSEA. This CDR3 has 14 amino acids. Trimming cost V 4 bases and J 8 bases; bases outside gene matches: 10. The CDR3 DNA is TGCAGCGTTGCACCGAGACAGGGGGCGAGGGGCTACACCTTC. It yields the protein CSVAPRQGARGYTF. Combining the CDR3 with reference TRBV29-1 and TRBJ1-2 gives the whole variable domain SAVISQKPSRDICQRGTSLTIQCQVDSQVTMMFWYRQQPGQSLTLIATANQGSEATYESGFVIDKFPISRPNLTFSTLTVSNMSPEDSSIYLCSVAPRQGARGYTFGSGTRLTVV.

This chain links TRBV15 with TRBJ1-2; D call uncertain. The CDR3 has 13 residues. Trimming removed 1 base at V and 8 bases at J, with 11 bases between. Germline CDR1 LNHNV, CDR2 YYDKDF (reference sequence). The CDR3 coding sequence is TGTGCCACCAGCAGAGGCTTGGCGGAGGGCTACACCTTC. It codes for CATSRGLAEGYTF.

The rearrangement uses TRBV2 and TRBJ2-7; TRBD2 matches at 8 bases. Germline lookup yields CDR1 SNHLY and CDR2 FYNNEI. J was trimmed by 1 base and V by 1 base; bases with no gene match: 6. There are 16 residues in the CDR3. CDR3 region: CASSEGRGGRSYEQYV. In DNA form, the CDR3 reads TGTGCCAGCAGTGAAGGACGGGGGGGCCGTTCCTACGAGCAGTACGTC.

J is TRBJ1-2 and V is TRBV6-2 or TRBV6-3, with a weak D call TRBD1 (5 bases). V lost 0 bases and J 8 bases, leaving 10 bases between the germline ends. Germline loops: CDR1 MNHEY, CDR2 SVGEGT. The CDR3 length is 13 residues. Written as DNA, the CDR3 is TGTGCCAGCAGTTACTCCGGCGGGGCCGGCTACACCTTC. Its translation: CASSYSGGAGYTF.

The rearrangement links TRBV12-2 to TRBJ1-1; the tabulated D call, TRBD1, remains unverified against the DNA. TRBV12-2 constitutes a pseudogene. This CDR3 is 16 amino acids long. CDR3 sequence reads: CASRLTYIRQGYGAFF. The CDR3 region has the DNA TGTGCAAGTCGCTTAACCTATATTAGACAGGGTTACGGGGCTTTCTTT.

The CDR3 region is CAISGAMGRVNYGYTF. CDR3 DNA: TGTGCCATCAGTGGAGCTATGGGAAGGGTTAACTATGGCTACACCTTC. The chain couples TRBV10-3 to TRBJ1-2, with unresolved D. The germline V and J ends were trimmed by 4 bases and 1 base, with 16 bases remaining between them. The length of the CDR3 is 16 residues. Germline V gene sequence: CDR1 ENHRY, CDR2 SYGVKD.

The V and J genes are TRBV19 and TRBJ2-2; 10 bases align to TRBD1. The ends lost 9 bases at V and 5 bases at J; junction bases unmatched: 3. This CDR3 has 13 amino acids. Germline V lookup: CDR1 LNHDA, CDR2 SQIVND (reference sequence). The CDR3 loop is CASGQGGTGELFF. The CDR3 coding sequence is TGTGCCAGCGGACAGGGGGGGACCGGGGAGCTGTTTTTT. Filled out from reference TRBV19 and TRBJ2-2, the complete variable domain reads DGGITQSPKYLFRKEGQNVTLSCEQNLNHDAMYWYRQDPGQGLRLIYYSQIVNDFQKGDIAEGYSVSREKKESFPLTVTSAQKNPTAFYLCASGQGGTGELFFGEGSRLTVL.

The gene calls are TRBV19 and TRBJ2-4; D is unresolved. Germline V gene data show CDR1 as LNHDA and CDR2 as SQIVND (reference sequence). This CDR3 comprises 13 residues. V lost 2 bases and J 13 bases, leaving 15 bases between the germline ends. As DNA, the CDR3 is TGTGCCAGTAGTATACCCTCCACCCAGGAGCAGTACTTC. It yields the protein CASSIPSTQEQYF.

CDR3 DNA sequence: TGTGCCAGCAGTCCCGGGACAGCAAATTCACCCCTCCACTTT. This codes for CASSPGTANSPLHF. The V and J genes are TRBV6-5 and TRBJ1-6; TRBD1 aligns across 7 bases. CDR1 MNHEY and CDR2 SVGAGI come from the germline V gene. V lost 5 bases to trimming and J lost 7 bases; unmatched junction nucleotides: 5. This CDR3 is 14 amino acids long.

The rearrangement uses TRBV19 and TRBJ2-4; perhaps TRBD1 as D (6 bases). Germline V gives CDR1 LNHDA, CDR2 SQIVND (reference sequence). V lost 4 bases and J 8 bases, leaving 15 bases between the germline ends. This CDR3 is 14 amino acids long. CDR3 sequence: CASSTLQGPDIQYF. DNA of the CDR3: TGTGCCAGTAGTACTCTACAGGGCCCGGACATTCAGTACTTC.

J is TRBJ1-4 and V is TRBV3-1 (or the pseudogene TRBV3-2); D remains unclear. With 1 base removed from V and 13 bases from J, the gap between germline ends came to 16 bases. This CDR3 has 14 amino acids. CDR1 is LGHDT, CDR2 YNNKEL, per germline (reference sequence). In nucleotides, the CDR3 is TGTGCCAGCAGCCAAGGTCGGGGAGGGTGGTTACTGTTTTTT. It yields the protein CASSQGRGGWLLFF.

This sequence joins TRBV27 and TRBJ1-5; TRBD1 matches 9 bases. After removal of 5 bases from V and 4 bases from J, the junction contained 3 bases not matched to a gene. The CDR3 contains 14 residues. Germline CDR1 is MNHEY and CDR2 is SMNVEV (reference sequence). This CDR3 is CASSGGQGNQPQHF. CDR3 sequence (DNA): TGTGCCAGCAGTGGAGGACAGGGGAATCAGCCCCAGCATTTT.